This T cell receptor beta chain is drawn from a study of blood T cells in healthy people across ages. Primers used in a second PCR of about 6 to 12 cycles were a sample-barcoded 5' primer and a J-beta primer mix. TCRdb analysed the 5' RACE reads with MiXCR anew, one entry per CDR3 protein. The sample includes fewer than 1.5 million distinct CDR3 sequences, 42% seen only once; the top ten take 7.9%. Study results and caveats: Compared with aged donors, long-lived donors showed fewer expanded clones, suggesting selection. Expanded clonotype shifts may have been confounded, as the donors had an unknown CMV status.

About this clonotype itself: The antigen is undetermined.

This sequence originates from a woman between 18 and 30 years old in good health. Sequenced: blood.

The CDR3 DNA sequence: TGTGCCAGCAGCCAATGGACAGGGGGGCTGTACTTC. This translates into CASSQWTGGLYF. The V call is TRBV4-2, the J call TRBJ2-4; 10 bases align to TRBD1. The CDR3 is made up of 12 amino acids. With 2 bases clipped from V and 15 bases from J, the junction kept 4 bases outside the gene matches. CDR1 LGHNA and CDR2 YNFKEQ come from the germline V gene.